The clone carrying this TCR beta chain has just a few counts. Its target is unknown. This specimen belongs to a study of identical twins. Whole-study findings and limits: Models underestimated TCR alpha sharing (out-of-frame) in monozygotic twins. Fewer insertions were carried by abundant cord blood beta clonotypes, but none was seen in memory repertoires. Twin-shared out-of-frame alpha sequences were enriched for low generation probability.

Through template switching, a universal primer site was introduced, and the cDNA contained unique molecular identifiers. TCRdb re-called the 5' RACE reads through MiXCR, storing one row per CDR3 protein. The data show roughly 1.6 million distinct CDR3 sequences, around a third seen once. Germline values: CDR1 LGHDT, CDR2 YNNKEL (reference sequence). The V gene end was trimmed by 5 bases and the J gene end by 2 bases; junction bases not matched to a gene: 6. The CDR3 contains 14 residues. The V call is TRBV3-1, the J call TRBJ2-7, with TRBD2 matching 7 bases. This sequence was found in a newborn girl in good health. The specimen sequenced was cord blood. CDR3 in DNA: TGTGCCAGCAGCTACACTAGCGTCGCCTACGAGCAGTACTTC. As protein: CASSYTSVAYEQYF.